These 30 T cell receptor beta chains originate from one sample sequenced in a study of blood T cell repertoires in COVID-19. Profiled with immunoSEQ multiplex PCR; TCRdb holds only in-frame clones, not every one. The sample records some 200,000 clones, less than 90% being singletons. The source material was peripheral blood. These receptors were obtained from a woman in her 70s with acute or convalescent COVID-19.

The V and J genes are TRBV2 and TRBJ1-2; D might be TRBD1 (6 bases). Germline V gene sequence: CDR1 SNHLY, CDR2 FYNNEI. V lost 6 bases and J lost 4, with 18 bases in between. This CDR3 is 15 amino acids long. The CDR3 coding sequence is TGTGCCAGCAGGTTAGAACAGGGCCGTGGCTATGGCTACACCTTC. This translates into CASRLEQGRGYGYTF. The variable domain in full, completed from reference TRBV2 and TRBJ1-2, reads EPEVTQTPSHQVTQMGQEVILRCVPISNHLYFYWYRQILGQKVEFLVSFYNNEISEKSEIFDDQFSVERPDGSNFTLKIRSTKLEDSAMYFCASRLEQGRGYGYTFGSGTRLTVV.

The chain carries TRBV6-2 or TRBV6-3 and TRBJ2-7; 11 bases map to TRBD2. V lost 6 bases and J lost 1; bases outside the gene matches: 8. Germline V CDR1 and CDR2: MNHEY, SVGEGT. The CDR3 runs 16 residues. The CDR3 spells CASSSVLAGGSYEQYF. The CDR3 DNA follows: TGTGCCAGCAGCTCAGTCCTAGCGGGAGGTTCCTACGAGCAGTACTTC.

J is TRBJ2-3 and V is TRBV5-1; TRBD2 aligns across 8 bases. Trimming took 2 bases from V and 2 from J; bases not matched to a gene: 7. CDR3 length equals 16 residues. The V gene's germline CDR1 is SGHRS and CDR2 YFSETQ. CDR3 amino acids: CASSFSGVHFTDTQYF. The DNA of the CDR3 is TGCGCCAGCAGCTTTAGCGGGGTACACTTCACAGATACGCAGTATTTT.

The rearrangement uses TRBV19 and TRBJ1-5; D gene ambiguous. The CDR3 is 16 amino acids. V was clipped by 3 bases and J by 0 bases, with 12 bases between them. The germline V gene has CDR1 LNHDA and CDR2 SQIVND (reference sequence). This CDR3 is CASSIDTATSNQPQHF. The CDR3 DNA is TGTGCCAGTAGTATTGACACGGCTACTAGCAATCAGCCCCAGCATTTT.

The table lists this clone with a few counts. The V gene is TRBV5-4, the J gene TRBJ1-2; D is ambiguous. The V gene's germline CDR1 is SGHNT and CDR2 YYREEE (reference sequence). V dropped 0 bases and J dropped 8 bases, with 11 bases sitting between them. CDR3 length equals 13 residues. The CDR3 region is CASSLDRLKGYTF. As DNA, the CDR3 is TGTGCCAGCAGCTTGGACAGATTGAAGGGCTACACCTTC.

The chain uses TRBV9 and TRBJ2-1; TRBD2 aligns across 9 bases. There are 15 residues in the CDR3. Per the germline V gene, CDR1 is SGDLS and CDR2 is YYNGEE. After removal of 4 bases from V and 3 bases from J, the junction contained 5 bases not matched to a gene. The CDR3 DNA reads TGTGCCAGCAGCCCCGGGCGGGAGGGCTACAATGAGCAGTTCTTC. This encodes CASSPGREGYNEQFF. The full variable domain, its missing parts supplied by reference TRBV9 and TRBJ2-1, is DSGVTQTPKHLITATGQRVTLRCSPRSGDLSVYWYQQSLDQGLQFLIQYYNGEERAKGNILERFSAQQFPDLHSELNLSSLELGDSALYFCASSPGREGYNEQFFGPGTRLTVL.

The chain couples TRBV6-1 to TRBJ2-5; D uncertain. The germline V gene encodes CDR1 MNHNS and CDR2 SASEGT. V gave up 2 bases and J gave up 5 bases, with 3 bases separating them. The CDR3 length is 11 residues. DNA of the CDR3: TGTGCCAGCAGTGAACTGGAGACCCAGTACTTC. Amino acid sequence: CASSELETQYF.

The V gene is TRBV11-2, the J gene TRBJ2-1; 9 bases agree with TRBD2. CDR1 is SGHAT, CDR2 FQNNGV, per germline. V dropped 5 bases and J dropped 4; count of bases not matched to a gene: 9. The CDR3 length is 16 residues. The CDR3 here is CASSPNLAGLYNEQFF. The CDR3 DNA reads TGTGCCAGCAGCCCCAACCTAGCGGGGCTATACAATGAGCAGTTCTTC.

V gene TRBV6-5 combines with J gene TRBJ2-3; D possibly corresponds to TRBD1 (6 bases). This CDR3 comprises 16 residues. Germline V gives CDR1 MNHEY, CDR2 SVGAGI. Trimming left V 0 bases short and J 0 bases short, with 10 bases between. CDR3 DNA: TGTGCCAGCAGTTACTCGGGGGCCACTAGCACAGATACGCAGTATTTT. Protein: CASSYSGATSTDTQYF.

This sequence joins TRBV11-3 and TRBJ2-5, with D possibly TRBD2 on 5 matching bases. V dropped 6 bases and J dropped 4 bases, with 12 bases sitting between them. CDR1 SGHNT and CDR2 YENEEA come from the germline V gene. This CDR3 contains 13 residues. CDR3 DNA: TGTGCCAGCAGTAAAGGACTTGGAGAGACCCAGTACTTC. It codes for CASSKGLGETQYF. Looking up the rest from reference TRBV11-3 and TRBJ2-5 gives the full variable domain: EAGVVQSPRYKIIEKKQPVAFWCNPISGHNTLYWYLQNLGQGPELLIRYENEEAVDDSQLPKDRFSAERLKGVDSTLKIQPAELGDSAVYLCASSKGLGETQYFGPGTRLLVL.

This clone was seen a handful of times. The chain employs TRBV19 and TRBJ1-2; D is unresolved. The CDR3 has 15 residues. Trimming pared 4 bases from V and 2 bases from J, leaving 14 bases between. In germline, CDR1 is LNHDA, CDR2 SQIVND (reference sequence). DNA of the CDR3: TGTGCCAGTAGTACCTCCGCCACGGAGAACTATGGCTACACCTTC. Residues: CASSTSATENYGYTF. The variable domain in full, with the rest retrieved from reference TRBV19 and TRBJ1-2, is DGGITQSPKYLFRKEGQNVTLSCEQNLNHDAMYWYRQDPGQGLRLIYYSQIVNDFQKGDIAEGYSVSREKKESFPLTVTSAQKNPTAFYLCASSTSATENYGYTFGSGTRLTVV.

V usage is TRBV6-5 and J usage is TRBJ1-5, with 7 bases that match TRBD1. CDR1 is MNHEY, CDR2 SVGAGI, per germline. This CDR3 is 14 amino acids long. The J segment lost 4 bases and the V segment lost 6 bases, leaving 6 bases of the junction unmatched. In DNA form, the CDR3 reads TGTGCCAGCAGAGAGACAGGGTTAAATCAGCCCCAGCATTTT. It specifies CASRETGLNQPQHF.

The rearrangement uses TRBV5-1 and TRBJ2-7; TRBD2 matches 11 bases. V shed 2 bases and J 4 bases; nucleotides not matched to a gene: 11. This CDR3 has 17 amino acids. Germline values: CDR1 SGHRS, CDR2 YFSETQ. CDR3 sequence reads: CASSFLPGLAESYEQYF. As DNA, the CDR3 is TGCGCCAGCAGCTTTCTTCCGGGACTAGCGGAGTCGTACGAGCAGTACTTC.

This chain uses TRBV27 with TRBJ2-1; 9 nucleotides line up with TRBD2. Per the germline V gene, CDR1 is MNHEY and CDR2 is SMNVEV (reference sequence). The trim removed 7 bases at V and 7 bases at J, leaving 8 bases unmatched. The CDR3 length is 14 residues. The CDR3 spells CASNRAGGTNEQFF. CDR3 bases: TGTGCCAGCAATCGTGCGGGGGGGACGAATGAGCAGTTCTTC.

The V call is TRBV28, the J call TRBJ1-5, with TRBD1 matching 9 bases. Germline V lookup: CDR1 MDHEN, CDR2 SYDVKM. The ends lost 3 bases at V and 7 bases at J; junction bases unmatched: 4. This CDR3 region has 14 residues. The CDR3 is CASSFLDRGQPQHF. The CDR3 DNA is TGTGCCAGCAGTTTCCTGGACAGGGGCCAGCCCCAGCATTTT.

This clone has only one observation. CDR3 region: CASSRGGTFTEAFF. The CDR3 DNA is TGTGCCAGTAGTAGAGGCGGGACCTTCACTGAAGCTTTCTTT. The gene calls are TRBV19 and TRBJ1-1, with a possible D match to TRBD1 (5 bases). CDR3 size: 14 residues. Germline loops: CDR1 LNHDA, CDR2 SQIVND (reference sequence). Trimming shortened V by 4 bases and J by 4 bases, and 13 bases separated the two germline ends.

This chain links TRBV7-8 with TRBJ2-5; D remains ambiguous. Germline CDR1 and CDR2: SGHVS and FQNEAQ. This CDR3 has 12 residues. V lost 5 bases to trimming and J lost 7 bases, with 11 bases between them. DNA for the CDR3: TGTGCCAGCAGCCCCCAAGTCGGGACCCAGTACTTC. Translated, it gives CASSPQVGTQYF. The full variable domain, in which reference TRBV7-8 and TRBJ2-5 provide the parts outside the CDR3, is GAGVSQSPRYKVAKRGQDVALRCDPISGHVSLFWYQQALGQGPEFLTYFQNEAQLDKSGLPSDRFFAERPEGSVSTLKIQRTQQEDSAVYLCASSPQVGTQYFGPGTRLLVL.

The V call is TRBV3-1 (or the pseudogene TRBV3-2), the J call TRBJ1-5, with D tentatively TRBD1 (6 bases). This CDR3 has 16 residues. V was shortened by 1 base and J by 6 bases, with 16 bases between the two germline ends. CDR1 is LGHDT and CDR2 is YNNKEL in the germline V gene (reference sequence). The chain's CDR3 is CASSQALHLGGQPQHF. CDR3 sequence (DNA): TGTGCCAGCAGCCAAGCTTTACATTTAGGGGGTCAGCCCCAGCATTTT.

This clone occurred many times. V and J are TRBV23-1 and TRBJ2-2, with TRBD1 matching over 8 bases. TRBV23-1 is known as an ORF, though its function is uncertain. V lost 6 bases and J lost 5; bases outside the gene matches: 5. The CDR3 sequence is 14 residues long. The CDR3 region has the DNA TGCGCCAGCAGCCCGGACAGGGTTACCGGGGAGCTGTTTTTT. Translated: CASSPDRVTGELFF.

V gene TRBV28 combines with J gene TRBJ1-2; 9 bases match TRBD1. After removal of 0 bases from V and 11 bases from J, the junction contained 10 bases not matched to a gene. The germline gives CDR1 MDHEN, CDR2 SYDVKM. This CDR3 has 15 amino acids. The CDR3 DNA is TGTGCCAGCAGTTTATGGGGACAGGGCGAGAAGAGGTACACCTTC. As protein: CASSLWGQGEKRYTF.

The chain employs TRBV11-2 and TRBJ1-3; perhaps TRBD1 as D (5 bases). V dropped 5 bases and J dropped 3 bases, with 17 bases sitting between them. CDR1 SGHAT and CDR2 FQNNGV come from the germline V gene. The CDR3 is 16 residues long. The CDR3 bases are TGTGCCAGCAGCCCATGGAAACAGGCCCTTGGAAACACCATATATTTT. Translating it yields CASSPWKQALGNTIYF.

V and J are TRBV3-1 (or the pseudogene TRBV3-2) and TRBJ2-1, with D maybe TRBD2 (5 bases). The CDR3 contains 13 residues. Per germline, CDR1 LGHDT and CDR2 YNNKEL (reference sequence). V was clipped by 5 bases and J by 12 bases, with 17 bases between them. The CDR3 bases are TGTGCCAGCAGCTCCCGCGGGTCTCAATCGCAGTTCTTC. Encoded protein: CASSSRGSQSQFF.

The V gene is TRBV14, the J gene TRBJ1-4; D is unresolved. Trimming took 2 bases from V and 9 from J, leaving 10 bases between them. The CDR3 totals 13 residues. Germline V gene data show CDR1 as SGHDN and CDR2 as FVKESK. CDR3 DNA sequence: TGTGCCAGCAGCCAATTAAGAGGGCAAAAACTGTTTTTT. Protein sequence: CASSQLRGQKLFF.

The chain joins TRBV7-3 to TRBJ2-3, with 9 bases that match TRBD2. J lost 3 bases, V lost 1 base, and 2 bases had no gene match. In germline, CDR1 is SGHTA, CDR2 FQGTGA. CDR3 size: 15 residues. CDR3 bases: TGTGCCAGCAGCTTAATAACTAGCGGGACAGATACGCAGTATTTT. Translating gives CASSLITSGTDTQYF.

Comment on this clone: Its ends do not fully match the called genes, so a read error is possible. The rearrangement joins TRBV5-6 to TRBJ2-1; TRBD1 matches at 7 bases. CDR1 SGHDT and CDR2 YYEEEE come from the germline V gene. The CDR3 consists of 11 residues. The CDR3 protein is CASSLGDRRIF. Here the CDR3 DNA reads TGTGCCAGCAGCTTGGGGGACAGACGAATCTTC.

The V call is TRBV5-1, the J call TRBJ1-4, with 7 bases lining up with TRBD1. J gave up 3 bases and V 4 bases, and 9 bases lay outside the gene matches. Germline-derived CDR1 and CDR2 are SGHRS and YFSETQ. CDR3 length: 16 amino acids. This CDR3 is CASSPQQGSANEKLFF. The CDR3 bases are TGCGCCAGCAGCCCGCAACAGGGGTCCGCTAATGAAAAACTGTTTTTT.

The chain uses TRBV5-6 and TRBJ1-6; 9 nucleotides agree with TRBD1. The CDR3 sequence is 12 residues long. The germline V gene has CDR1 SGHDT and CDR2 YYEEEE. V lost 4 bases, J lost 18 bases, and 8 bases stayed unmatched. The CDR3 sequence is CASSMTGTGPHF. CDR3 coding DNA: TGTGCCAGCAGCATGACCGGGACAGGGCCCCACTTT.

This chain uses TRBV7-2 with TRBJ1-1; D is possibly TRBD1 (5 bases). There are 13 residues in the CDR3. V shed 6 bases and J shed 1 base, with 9 bases lying between them. Germline assignment: CDR1 SGHTA and CDR2 FQGNSA. DNA for the CDR3: TGTGCCAGCAGGTCGACAGCGAACACTGAAGCTTTCTTT. The encoded protein is CASRSTANTEAFF.

The chain joins TRBV19 to TRBJ2-7; D is uncertain. The CDR3 is 14 residues long. V lost 3 bases to trimming and J lost 2 bases, with 11 bases between them. Germline-derived CDR1 and CDR2 are LNHDA and SQIVND (reference sequence). Written as DNA, the CDR3 is TGTGCCAGTAGTATGGGTCAGCGACCCTACGAGCAGTACTTC. Translated, it gives CASSMGQRPYEQYF.

The chain combines TRBV28 with TRBJ2-7, with a weak D call TRBD2 (5 bases). Per germline, CDR1 MDHEN and CDR2 SYDVKM. V lost 2 bases to trimming and J lost 6 bases, with 20 bases between them. The CDR3 covers 16 residues. CDR3 coding DNA: TGTGCCAGCAGTTTACCGCTACCGGGAACCTTATCCGAGCAGTACTTC. Residues: CASSLPLPGTLSEQYF.